This TCR beta chain appears in the sequencing data of a study of technical replicates of blood from a few donors. TCRdb's copy holds only in-frame clones and misses some; the assay was immunoSEQ multiplex PCR. Found here are 75,000 to 100,000 clones, approximately 95% of them singletons; the top ten hold around 0.31%. The CDR3 extends over 17 amino acids. V shed 5 bases and J 4 bases; nucleotides not matched to a gene: 14. Germline lookup yields CDR1 SGHRS and CDR2 YFSETQ. The sample was T cells isolated from PBMCs. This TCR was recovered from a human donor in good health. The rearrangement links TRBV5-1 to TRBJ2-3; 9 bases are a match to TRBD2. The CDR3 bases are TGCGCCAGCAGTCAAAGACGGAAGACTAGCGGCTCAGATACGCAGTATTTT. This codes for CASSQRRKTSGSDTQYF.